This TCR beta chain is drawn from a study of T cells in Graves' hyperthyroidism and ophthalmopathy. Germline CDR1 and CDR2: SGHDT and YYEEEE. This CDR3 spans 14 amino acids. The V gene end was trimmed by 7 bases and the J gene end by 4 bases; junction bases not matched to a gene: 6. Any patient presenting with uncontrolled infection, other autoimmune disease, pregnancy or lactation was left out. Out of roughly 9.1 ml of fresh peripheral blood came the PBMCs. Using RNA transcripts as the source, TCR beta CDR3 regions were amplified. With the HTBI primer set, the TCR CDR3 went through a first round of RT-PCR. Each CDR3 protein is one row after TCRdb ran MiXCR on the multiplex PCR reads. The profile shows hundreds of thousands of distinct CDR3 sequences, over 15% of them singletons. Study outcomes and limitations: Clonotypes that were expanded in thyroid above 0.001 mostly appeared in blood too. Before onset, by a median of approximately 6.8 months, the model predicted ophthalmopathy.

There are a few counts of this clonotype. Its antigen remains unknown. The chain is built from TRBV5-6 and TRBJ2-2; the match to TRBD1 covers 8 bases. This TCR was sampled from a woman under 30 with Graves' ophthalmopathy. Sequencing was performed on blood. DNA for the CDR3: TGTGCCAGCGCCGGACAGGGTGGCACCGGGGAGCTGTTTTTT. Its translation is CASAGQGGTGELFF.